The sequence of this TCR beta chain was determined in a study of memory CD4+ T cells and cytomegalovirus serostatus. Worth noting for this clone: Its antigen is not identified.

Here immunoSEQ multiplex PCR was the method, and the copy in TCRdb shows in-frame clones only, minus some. Found here are about 48,000 clones, roughly 78% of them singletons; the top ten hold 0.7% to 0.8%. The germline gives CDR1 SGHNT, CDR2 YYREEE (reference sequence). The CDR3 length is 11 residues. The V end was cut by 0 bases, the J end by 7 bases, with 2 bases between. The study's findings and limits: Each of around 69 CMV-associated TCRbeta sequences occurred in one to five individuals.

Single viable CD3+CD4+CD8-CD45RO+ cells were sorted as the memory CD4+ T cells. The chain is built from TRBV5-4 and TRBJ2-1; D remains unclear. Material for sequencing was memory CD4+ T cells from blood. This sequence was found in an adult in good health and CMV-seronegative. CDR3 loop: CASSLGNEQFF. CDR3 sequence (DNA): TGTGCCAGCAGCTTGGGAAATGAGCAGTTCTTC. The full variable domain, with the rest looked up from reference TRBV5-4 and TRBJ2-1, is ETGVTQSPTHLIKTRGQQVTLRCSSQSGHNTVSWYQQALGQGPQFIFQYYREEENGRGNFPPRFSGLQFPNYSSELNVNALELDDSALYLCASSLGNEQFFGPGTRLTVL.